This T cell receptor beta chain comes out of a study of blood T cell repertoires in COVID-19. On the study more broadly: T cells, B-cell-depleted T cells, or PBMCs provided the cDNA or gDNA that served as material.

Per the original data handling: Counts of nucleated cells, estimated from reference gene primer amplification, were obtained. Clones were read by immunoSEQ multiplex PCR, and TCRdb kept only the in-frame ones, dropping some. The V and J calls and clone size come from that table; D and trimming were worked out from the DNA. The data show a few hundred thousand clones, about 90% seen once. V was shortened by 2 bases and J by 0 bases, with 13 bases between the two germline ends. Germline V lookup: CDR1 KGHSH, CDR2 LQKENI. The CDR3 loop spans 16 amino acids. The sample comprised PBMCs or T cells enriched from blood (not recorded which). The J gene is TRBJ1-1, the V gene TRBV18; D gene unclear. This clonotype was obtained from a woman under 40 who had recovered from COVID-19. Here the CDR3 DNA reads TGTGCCAGCTCACCAAGTATAACAGTCTTGAACACTGAAGCTTTCTTT. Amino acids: CASSPSITVLNTEAFF.